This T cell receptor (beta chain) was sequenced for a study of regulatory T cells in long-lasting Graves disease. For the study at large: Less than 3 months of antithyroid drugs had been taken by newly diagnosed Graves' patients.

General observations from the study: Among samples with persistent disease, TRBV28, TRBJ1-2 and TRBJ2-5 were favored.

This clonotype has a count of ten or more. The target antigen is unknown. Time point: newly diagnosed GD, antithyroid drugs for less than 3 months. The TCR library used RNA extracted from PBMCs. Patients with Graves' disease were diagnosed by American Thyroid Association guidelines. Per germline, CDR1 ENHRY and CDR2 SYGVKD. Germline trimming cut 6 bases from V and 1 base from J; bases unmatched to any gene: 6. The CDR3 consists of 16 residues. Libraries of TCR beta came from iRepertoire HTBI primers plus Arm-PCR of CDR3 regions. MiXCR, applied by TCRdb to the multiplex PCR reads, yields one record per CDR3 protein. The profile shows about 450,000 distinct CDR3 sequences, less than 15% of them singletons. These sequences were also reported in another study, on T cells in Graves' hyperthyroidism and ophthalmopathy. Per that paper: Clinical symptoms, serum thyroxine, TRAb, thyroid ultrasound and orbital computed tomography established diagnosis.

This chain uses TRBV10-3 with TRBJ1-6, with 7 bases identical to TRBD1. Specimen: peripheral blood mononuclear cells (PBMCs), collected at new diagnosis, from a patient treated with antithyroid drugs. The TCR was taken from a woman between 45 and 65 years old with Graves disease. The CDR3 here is CAISPTGLSYNSPLHF. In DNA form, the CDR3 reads TGTGCCATCAGCCCGACAGGGTTGTCCTATAATTCACCCCTCCACTTT.